This record looks at one TCR beta chain sequence and its context. These data belong to a study of blood T cell repertoires in COVID-19. Study at large: The United States, Italy and Spain provided the acute and convalescent COVID-19 samples. Sources were T cells, B-cell-depleted T cells, or PBMCs; the material itself was cDNA or gDNA.

Per the original methods: Estimation of nucleated cell counts was performed using reference gene primer amplification. Profiled with immunoSEQ multiplex PCR; TCRdb holds only in-frame clones, not every one. That table furnishes V, J and clone size, whereas the DNA furnished D and trimming. The data hold under 110,000 clones, with approximately 80% observed a single time. The receptor comes from a man older than 75 with COVID-19, enrolled during active disease. Source material: peripheral blood.

CDR3 DNA: TGTGCCAGCAGTATTATACAGGGGGTTAGCAATCAGCCCCAGCATTTT. This encodes CASSIIQGVSNQPQHF. This chain uses TRBV28 with TRBJ1-5, with 8 bases matching TRBD1. Looked up from germline, CDR1 is MDHEN and CDR2 is SYDVKM. The CDR3 is 16 residues long. J was trimmed by 0 bases and V by 5 bases; bases with no gene match: 6.